This T cell receptor beta chain emerged from a study of blood T cells in healthy people across ages. Germline V lookup: CDR1 MNHEY, CDR2 SMNVEV (reference sequence). This CDR3 is 13 amino acids long. The germline V and J ends were trimmed by 3 bases and 4 bases, with 10 bases remaining between them. The second PCR ran about 6 to 11 cycles with a sample-barcoded 5' primer and J-beta primers. TCRdb used MiXCR to reprocess the 5' RACE reads, holding one entry per CDR3 protein. In the table there are about 1.6 million distinct CDR3 sequences, about 35% of which are singletons. The chain is built from TRBV27 and TRBJ2-7; no clear D gene. This TCR came from a woman aged 25 to 39 in good health. Sequences were obtained from blood. This CDR3 is CASSFKVLYEQYF. The DNA for the CDR3 is TGTGCCAGCAGTTTTAAGGTTCTATACGAGCAGTACTTC.